Following are 7 T cell receptor beta chains from one sample sequenced in a study of shared clonotypes between healthy human individuals. Profiled with immunoSEQ multiplex PCR; TCRdb holds only in-frame clones, not every one. Of some 530,000 clones detected, about 84% appear once; the ten largest clones hold about 12%. Sequenced material: PBMCs. Receptors originate from a woman between 35 and 50 years old in good health. Some clones in this sample may be carry-over from other donors' samples.

The V gene is TRBV28, the J gene TRBJ2-3; 8 bases align to TRBD2. Germline V gene sequence: CDR1 MDHEN, CDR2 SYDVKM. This CDR3 spans 13 amino acids. V dropped 5 bases and J dropped 5; count of bases not matched to a gene: 3. In DNA, the CDR3 is TGTGCCAGCAGTCGAGCGGGAGTAGATACGCAGTATTTT. Translated, it gives CASSRAGVDTQYF.

V is TRBV7-9 and J is TRBJ2-2, with TRBD2 matching over 13 bases. The CDR3 spans 17 residues. The V gene's germline CDR1 is SEHNR and CDR2 FQNEAQ (reference sequence). V trimming: 5 bases; J trimming: 3 bases; junction bases outside the gene matches: 6. The DNA for the CDR3 is TGTGCCAGCAGCCGAGGACTAGCGGGAGTCTACACCGGGGAGCTGTTTTTT. Protein product: CASSRGLAGVYTGELFF. The variable domain in full, completed from reference TRBV7-9 and TRBJ2-2, reads DTGVSQNPRHKITKRGQNVTFRCDPISEHNRLYWYRQTLGQGPEFLTYFQNEAQLEKSRLLSDRFSAERPKGSFSTLEIQRTEQGDSAMYLCASSRGLAGVYTGELFFGEGSRLTVL.

A note on this clone: The identical CDR3 is also encoded by other nucleotide sequences in the sample. This chain connects TRBV30 to TRBJ2-3; D not resolved. This CDR3 contains 12 residues. V shed 5 bases and J shed 0 bases, with 6 bases lying between them. Germline CDR1 GTSNPN, CDR2 SVGIG (reference sequence). The DNA for the CDR3 is TGTGCCTGGGGAGCTAGCACAGATACGCAGTATTTT. Translation: CAWGASTDTQYF.

The chain employs TRBV27 and TRBJ1-3; D might be TRBD1 (6 bases). Germline CDR1 MNHEY, CDR2 SMNVEV (reference sequence). Trimming left V 4 bases short and J 3 bases short, with 13 bases between. The CDR3 covers 15 residues. CDR3 DNA sequence: TGTGCCAGCAGTTCCTCTCCAGGGGTTGGAAACACCATATATTTT. Its translation is CASSSSPGVGNTIYF.

This chain joins TRBV6-6 and TRBJ2-7; D is unresolved. This CDR3 comprises 14 residues. Germline lookup yields CDR1 MNHNY and CDR2 SVGAGI (reference sequence). Trimming stripped 4 bases from V and 4 bases from J, with 14 bases between. This CDR3 is CASSSSGSVYEQYF. The CDR3 DNA reads TGTGCCAGCAGTTCTAGTGGATCCGTGTACGAGCAGTACTTC.

The rearrangement joins TRBV10-3 to TRBJ2-3; TRBD2 matches at 9 bases. The CDR3 length is 15 residues. J was trimmed by 0 bases and V by 8 bases; bases with no gene match: 6. The germline CDR1 and CDR2 sequences are ENHRY and SYGVKD. This CDR3 reads CAIWRGGTSTDTQYF. For the CDR3, the DNA is TGTGCCATCTGGCGGGGGGGAACTAGCACAGATACGCAGTATTTT.

Details on this clone: A single base is all that separates this from a far larger clone, so a read error is likely. J is TRBJ1-3 and V is TRBV10-2; D remains unclear. CDR1 WSHSY and CDR2 SAAADI come from the germline V gene. The CDR3 has 17 amino acids. The CDR3 DNA reads TGCGCCAGCAGCCCCGCCGCCCCGAGAAACTCTGGAAACGCCATATATTTT. It specifies CASSPAAPRNSGNAIYF.